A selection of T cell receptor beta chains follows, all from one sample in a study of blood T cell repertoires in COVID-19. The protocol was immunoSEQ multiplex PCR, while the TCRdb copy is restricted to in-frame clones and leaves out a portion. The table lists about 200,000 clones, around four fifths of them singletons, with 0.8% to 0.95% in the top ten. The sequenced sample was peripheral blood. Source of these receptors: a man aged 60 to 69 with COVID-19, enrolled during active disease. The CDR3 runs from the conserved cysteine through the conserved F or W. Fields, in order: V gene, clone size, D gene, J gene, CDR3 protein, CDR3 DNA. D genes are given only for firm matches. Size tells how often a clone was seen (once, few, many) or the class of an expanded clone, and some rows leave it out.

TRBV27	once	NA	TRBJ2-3	CASSFGQPSTDTQYF	TGTGCCAGCAGTTTCGGACAGCCTAGCACAGATACGCAGTATTTT
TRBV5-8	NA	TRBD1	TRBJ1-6	CASSPGDRGFYNSPLHF	TGTGCCAGCAGCCCAGGGGACAGGGGATTTTATAATTCACCCCTCCACTTT
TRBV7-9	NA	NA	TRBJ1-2	CASSLDSNYGYTF	TGTGCCAGCAGCCTGGACAGTAACTATGGCTACACCTTC
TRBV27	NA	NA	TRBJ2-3	CASNRGSTDTQYF	TGTGCCAGCAATCGGGGTAGCACAGATACGCAGTATTTT
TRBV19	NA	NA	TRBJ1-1	CASSLRQTSMDEAFF	TGTGCCAGTAGTCTGCGACAGACATCGATGGATGAAGCTTTCTTT
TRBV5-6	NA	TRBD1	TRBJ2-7	CASSLRDRVAYEQYF	TGTGCCAGCAGCTTGAGGGACAGGGTCGCCTACGAGCAGTACTTC
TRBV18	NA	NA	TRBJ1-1	CASSPGQRNTEAFF	TGTGCCAGCTCACCCGGACAGAGGAACACTGAAGCTTTCTTT
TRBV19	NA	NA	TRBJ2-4	CASSIYSSDGIQYF	TGTGCCAGTAGTATATACTCCTCCGATGGCATTCAGTACTTC
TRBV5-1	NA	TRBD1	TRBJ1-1	CASSSPDRDTEAFF	TGCGCCAGCAGCTCCCCTGACAGGGACACTGAAGCTTTCTTT
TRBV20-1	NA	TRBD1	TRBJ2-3	CSALDRDTQYF	TGCAGTGCTTTGGACAGGGATACGCAGTATTTT
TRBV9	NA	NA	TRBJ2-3	CASSWSSSTDTQYF	TGTGCCAGCAGTTGGAGCAGTAGCACAGATACGCAGTATTTT
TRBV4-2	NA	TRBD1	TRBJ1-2	CASSQENRQGDGYTF	TGTGCCAGCAGCCAAGAAAATAGACAGGGGGATGGCTACACCTTC
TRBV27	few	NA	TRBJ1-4	CASSLIGQEKLFF	TGTGCCAGCAGTTTAATTGGGCAGGAAAAACTGTTTTTT
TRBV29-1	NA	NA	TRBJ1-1	CSGGMDSNTEAFF	TGCAGCGGGGGGATGGACAGTAACACTGAAGCTTTCTTT
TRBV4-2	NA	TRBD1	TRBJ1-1	CASRTGTGGTEAFF	TGTGCCAGCAGAACCGGGACAGGGGGCACTGAAGCTTTCTTT
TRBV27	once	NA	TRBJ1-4	CASSYQGGATNEKLFF	TGTGCCAGCAGTTACCAGGGCGGTGCAACTAATGAAAAACTGTTTTTT
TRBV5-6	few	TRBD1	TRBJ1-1	CASSRTGVNTEAFF	TGTGCCAGCAGCAGGACAGGGGTGAACACTGAAGCTTTCTTT
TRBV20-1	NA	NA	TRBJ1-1	CSARGETEAFF	TGCAGTGCTAGAGGTGAGACTGAAGCTTTCTTT
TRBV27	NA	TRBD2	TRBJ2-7	CASSSQQVGGPFQYF	TGTGCCAGCAGTTCCCAGCAAGTGGGAGGGCCTTTCCAGTACTTC
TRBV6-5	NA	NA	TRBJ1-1	CASSYSRGGDAEAFF	TGTGCCAGCAGTTACTCCCGGGGAGGGGACGCTGAAGCTTTCTTT
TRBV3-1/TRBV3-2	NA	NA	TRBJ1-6	CASSSDSYNSPLHF	TGTGCCAGCAGCTCGGACAGTTATAATTCACCCCTCCACTTT
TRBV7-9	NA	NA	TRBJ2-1	CASSLTGDPSNYNEQFF	TGTGCCAGCAGCTTGACGGGGGATCCCAGTAATTACAATGAGCAGTTCTTC
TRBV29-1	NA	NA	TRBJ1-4	CSVVGGPTNEKLFF	TGCAGCGTTGTCGGGGGACCAACTAATGAAAAACTGTTTTTT
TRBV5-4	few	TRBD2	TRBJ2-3	CASSPSGRASDTQYF	TGTGCCAGCAGCCCTAGCGGGAGGGCATCAGATACGCAGTATTTT
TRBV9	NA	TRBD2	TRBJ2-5	CASSVLREGGETQYF	TGTGCCAGCAGCGTATTGCGGGAGGGGGGAGAGACCCAGTACTTC
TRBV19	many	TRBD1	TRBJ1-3	CASKDRVSSGNTIYF	TGTGCCAGTAAGGACAGGGTCAGCTCTGGAAACACCATATATTTT
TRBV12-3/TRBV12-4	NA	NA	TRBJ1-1	CASSWWGHTEAFF	TGTGCCAGCAGTTGGTGGGGGCACACTGAAGCTTTCTTT
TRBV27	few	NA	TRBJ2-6	CASSFAGGANVLTF	TGTGCCAGCAGTTTCGCGGGAGGGGCCAACGTCCTGACTTTC
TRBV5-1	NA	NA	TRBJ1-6	CASTPGPGYNSPLHF	TGCGCCAGCACCCCCGGGCCAGGGTATAATTCACCCCTCCACTTT
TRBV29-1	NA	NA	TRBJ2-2	CSTRADLNTGELFF	TGCAGCACCCGAGCGGATTTGAACACCGGGGAGCTGTTTTTT
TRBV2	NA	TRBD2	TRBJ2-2	CASNPAGTLINTGELFF	TGTGCCAGCAATCCAGCGGGAACTCTTATAAACACCGGGGAGCTGTTTTTT
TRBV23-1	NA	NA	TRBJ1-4	CASSPGMENEKLFF	TGCGCCAGCAGCCCAGGGATGGAGAATGAAAAACTGTTTTTT
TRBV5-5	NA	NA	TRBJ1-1	CASSITAMNTEAFF	TGTGCCAGCAGCATTACCGCTATGAACACTGAAGCTTTCTTT
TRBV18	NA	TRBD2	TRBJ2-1	CASSPRGLAGAFYNEQFF	TGTGCCAGCTCACCACGGGGACTAGCGGGAGCATTTTACAATGAGCAGTTCTTC
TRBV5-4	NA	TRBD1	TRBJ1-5	CASSMGQGNNQPQHF	TGTGCCAGCAGCATGGGACAGGGTAACAATCAGCCCCAGCATTTT
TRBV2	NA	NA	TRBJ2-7	CASSTGIEQYF	TGTGCCAGCAGTACAGGCATCGAGCAGTACTTC
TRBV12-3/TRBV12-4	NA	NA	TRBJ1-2	CASTTTGKGGYTF	TGTGCCAGCACTACAACAGGGAAGGGTGGCTACACCTTC
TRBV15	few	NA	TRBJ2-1	CATSRDYGIPPHEQFF	TGTGCCACCAGCAGAGATTACGGGATCCCCCCCCATGAGCAGTTCTTC
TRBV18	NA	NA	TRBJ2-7	CASSPGAPSLSYEQYF	TGTGCCAGCTCACCAGGGGCACCGTCCCTTTCCTACGAGCAGTACTTC
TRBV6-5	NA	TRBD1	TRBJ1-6	CASSFQGDDNSPLHF	TGTGCCAGCAGTTTCCAGGGGGACGATAATTCACCCCTCCACTTT